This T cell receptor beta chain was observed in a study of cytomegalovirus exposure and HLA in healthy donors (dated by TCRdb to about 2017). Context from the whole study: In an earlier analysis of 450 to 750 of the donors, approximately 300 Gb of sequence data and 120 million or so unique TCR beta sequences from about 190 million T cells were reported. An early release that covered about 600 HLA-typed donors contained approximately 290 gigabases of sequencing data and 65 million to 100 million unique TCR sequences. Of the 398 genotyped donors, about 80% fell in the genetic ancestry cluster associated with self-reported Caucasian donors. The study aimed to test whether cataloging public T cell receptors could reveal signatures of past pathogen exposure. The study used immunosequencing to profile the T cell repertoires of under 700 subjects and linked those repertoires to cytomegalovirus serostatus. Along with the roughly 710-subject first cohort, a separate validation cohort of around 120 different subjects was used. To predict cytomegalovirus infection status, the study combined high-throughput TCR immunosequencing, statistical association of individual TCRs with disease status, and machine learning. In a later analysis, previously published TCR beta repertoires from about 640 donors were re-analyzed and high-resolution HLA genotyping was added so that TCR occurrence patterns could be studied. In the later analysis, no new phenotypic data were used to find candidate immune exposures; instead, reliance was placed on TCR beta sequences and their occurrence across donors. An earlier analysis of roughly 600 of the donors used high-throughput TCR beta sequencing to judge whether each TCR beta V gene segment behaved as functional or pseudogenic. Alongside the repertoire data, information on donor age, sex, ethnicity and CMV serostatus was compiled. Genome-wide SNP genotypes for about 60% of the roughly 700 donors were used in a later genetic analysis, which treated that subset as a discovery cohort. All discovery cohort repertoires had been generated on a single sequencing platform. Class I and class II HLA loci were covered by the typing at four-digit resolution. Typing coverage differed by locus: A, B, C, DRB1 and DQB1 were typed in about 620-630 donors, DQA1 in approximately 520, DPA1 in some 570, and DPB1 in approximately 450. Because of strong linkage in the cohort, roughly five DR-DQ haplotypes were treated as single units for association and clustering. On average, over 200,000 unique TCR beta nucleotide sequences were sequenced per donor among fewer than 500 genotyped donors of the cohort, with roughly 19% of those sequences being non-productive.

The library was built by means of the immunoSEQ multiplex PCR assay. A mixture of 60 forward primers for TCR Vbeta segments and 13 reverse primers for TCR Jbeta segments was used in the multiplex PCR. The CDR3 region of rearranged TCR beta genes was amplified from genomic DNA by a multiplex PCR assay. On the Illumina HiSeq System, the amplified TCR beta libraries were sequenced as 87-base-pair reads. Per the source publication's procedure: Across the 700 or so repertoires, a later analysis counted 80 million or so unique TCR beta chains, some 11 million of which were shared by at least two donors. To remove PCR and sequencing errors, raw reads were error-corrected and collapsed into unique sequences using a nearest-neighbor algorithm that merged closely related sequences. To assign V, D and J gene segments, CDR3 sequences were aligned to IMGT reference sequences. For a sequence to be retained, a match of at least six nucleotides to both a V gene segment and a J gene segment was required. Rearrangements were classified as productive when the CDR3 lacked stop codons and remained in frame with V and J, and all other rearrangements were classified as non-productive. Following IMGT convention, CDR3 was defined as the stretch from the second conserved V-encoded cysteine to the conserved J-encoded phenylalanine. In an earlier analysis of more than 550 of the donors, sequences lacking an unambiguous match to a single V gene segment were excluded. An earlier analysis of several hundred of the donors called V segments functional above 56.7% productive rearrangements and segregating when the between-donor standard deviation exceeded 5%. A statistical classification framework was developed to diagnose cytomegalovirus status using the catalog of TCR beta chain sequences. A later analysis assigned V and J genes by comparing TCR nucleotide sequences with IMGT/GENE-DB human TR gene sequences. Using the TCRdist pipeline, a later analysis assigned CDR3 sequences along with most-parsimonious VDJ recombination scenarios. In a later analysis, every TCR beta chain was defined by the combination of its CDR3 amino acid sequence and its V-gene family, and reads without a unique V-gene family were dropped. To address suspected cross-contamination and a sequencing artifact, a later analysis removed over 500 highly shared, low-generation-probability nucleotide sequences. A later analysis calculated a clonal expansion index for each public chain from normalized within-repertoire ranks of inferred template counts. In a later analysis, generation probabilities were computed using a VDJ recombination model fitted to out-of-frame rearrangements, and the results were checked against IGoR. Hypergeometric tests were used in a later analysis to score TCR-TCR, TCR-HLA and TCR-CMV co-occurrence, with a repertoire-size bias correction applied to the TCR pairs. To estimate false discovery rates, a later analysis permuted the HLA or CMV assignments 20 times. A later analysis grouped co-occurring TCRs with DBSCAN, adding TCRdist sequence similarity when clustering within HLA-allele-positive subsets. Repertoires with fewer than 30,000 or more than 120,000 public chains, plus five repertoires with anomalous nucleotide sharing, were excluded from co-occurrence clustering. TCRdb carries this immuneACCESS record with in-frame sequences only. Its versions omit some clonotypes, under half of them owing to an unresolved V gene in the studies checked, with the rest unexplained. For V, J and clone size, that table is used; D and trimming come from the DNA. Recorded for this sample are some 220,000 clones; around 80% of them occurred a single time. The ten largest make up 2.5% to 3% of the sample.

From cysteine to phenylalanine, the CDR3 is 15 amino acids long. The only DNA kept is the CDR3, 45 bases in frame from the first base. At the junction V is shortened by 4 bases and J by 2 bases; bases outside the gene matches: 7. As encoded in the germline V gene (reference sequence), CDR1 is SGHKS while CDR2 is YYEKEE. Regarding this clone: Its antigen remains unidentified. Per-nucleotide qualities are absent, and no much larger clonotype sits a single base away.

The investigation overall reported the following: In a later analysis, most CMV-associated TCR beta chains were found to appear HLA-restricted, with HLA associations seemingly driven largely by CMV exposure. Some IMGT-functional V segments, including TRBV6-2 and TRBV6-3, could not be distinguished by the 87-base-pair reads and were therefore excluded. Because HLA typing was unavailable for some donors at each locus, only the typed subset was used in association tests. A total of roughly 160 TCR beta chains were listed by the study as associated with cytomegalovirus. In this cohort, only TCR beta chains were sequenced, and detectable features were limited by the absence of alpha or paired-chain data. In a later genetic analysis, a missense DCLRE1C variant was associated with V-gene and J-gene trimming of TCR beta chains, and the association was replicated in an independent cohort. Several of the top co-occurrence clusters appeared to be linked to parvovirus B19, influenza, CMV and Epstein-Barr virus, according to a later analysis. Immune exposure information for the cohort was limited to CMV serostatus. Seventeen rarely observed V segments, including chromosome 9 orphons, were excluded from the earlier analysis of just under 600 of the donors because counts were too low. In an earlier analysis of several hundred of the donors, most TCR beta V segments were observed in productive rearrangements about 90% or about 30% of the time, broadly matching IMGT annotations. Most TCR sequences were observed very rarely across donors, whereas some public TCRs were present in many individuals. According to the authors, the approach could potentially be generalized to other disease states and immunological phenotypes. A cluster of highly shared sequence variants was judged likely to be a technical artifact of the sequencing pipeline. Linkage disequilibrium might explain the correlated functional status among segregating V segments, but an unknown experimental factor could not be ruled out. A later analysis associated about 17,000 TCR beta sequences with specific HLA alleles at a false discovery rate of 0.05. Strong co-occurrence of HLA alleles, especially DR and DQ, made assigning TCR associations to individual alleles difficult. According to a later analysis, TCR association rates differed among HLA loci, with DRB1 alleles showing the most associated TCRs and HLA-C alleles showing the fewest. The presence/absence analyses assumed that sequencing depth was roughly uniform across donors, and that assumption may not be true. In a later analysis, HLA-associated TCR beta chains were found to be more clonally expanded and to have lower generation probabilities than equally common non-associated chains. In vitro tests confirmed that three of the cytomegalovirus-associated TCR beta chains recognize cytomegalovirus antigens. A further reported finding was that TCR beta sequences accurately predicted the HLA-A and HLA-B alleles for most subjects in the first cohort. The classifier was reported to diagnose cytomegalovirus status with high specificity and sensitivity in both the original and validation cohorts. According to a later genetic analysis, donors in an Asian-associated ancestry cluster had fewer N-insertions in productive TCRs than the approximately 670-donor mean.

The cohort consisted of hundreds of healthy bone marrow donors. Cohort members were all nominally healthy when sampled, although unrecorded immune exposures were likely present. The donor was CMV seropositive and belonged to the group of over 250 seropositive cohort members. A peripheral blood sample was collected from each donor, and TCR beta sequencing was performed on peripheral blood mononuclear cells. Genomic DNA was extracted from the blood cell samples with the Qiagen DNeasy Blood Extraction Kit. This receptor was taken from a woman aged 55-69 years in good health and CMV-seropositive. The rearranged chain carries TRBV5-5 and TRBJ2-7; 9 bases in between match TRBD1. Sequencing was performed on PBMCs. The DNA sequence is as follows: TGTGCCAGCAGCCCCTTTGGGACAGGGACCTACGAGCAGTACTTC. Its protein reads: CASSPFGTGTYEQYF.